The rows below give T cell receptor beta chains drawn from one sample of a study of blood T cell repertoires in COVID-19. Sequenced by immunoSEQ multiplex PCR; TCRdb stores in-frame clones only, minus some. Of 120,000 or so clones in the sample, about four fifths were seen once. Sequencing was carried out using peripheral blood. The receptors originated from a woman in her forties or fifties with acute or convalescent COVID-19. Both conserved end residues are part of each CDR3. A D gene is named only where the DNA matches it firmly. Only part of the rows carry a size: once, few, many, or a class if the clone is expanded.

13,TRBD1,TRBJ1-2,TRBV6-5,NA,CASSPTGVYGYTF,TGTGCCAGCAGTCCGACAGGGGTCTATGGCTACACCTTC
16,TRBD1,TRBJ2-7,TRBV2,NA,CASNEGRGISEDEQYF,TGTGCCAGCAACGAGGGCAGGGGGATATCGGAGGACGAGCAGTACTTC
15,NA,TRBJ1-3,TRBV30,NA,CAWSVSRGSGNTIYF,TGTGCCTGGAGTGTAAGCAGGGGCTCTGGAAACACCATATATTTT
15,NA,TRBJ1-4,TRBV18,NA,CASSDRTRGDEKLFF,TGTGCCAGCTCAGATAGGACTCGCGGGGATGAAAAACTGTTTTTT
14,NA,TRBJ1-1,TRBV2,once,CASSAEHMNTEAFF,TGTGCCAGCAGTGCGGAGCACATGAACACTGAAGCTTTCTTT
13,TRBD2,TRBJ2-5,TRBV24-1,NA,CATGGLAGETQYF,TGTGCCACCGGAGGACTAGCGGGTGAGACCCAGTACTTC
15,TRBD1,TRBJ1-5,TRBV6-5,once,CASQLTGQGGQPQHF,TGTGCCAGCCAACTAACCGGACAGGGCGGACAGCCCCAGCATTTT
16,NA,TRBJ2-7,TRBV15,NA,CATSRIGRDNSYEQYF,TGTGCCACCAGCAGAATCGGCCGGGACAACTCCTACGAGCAGTACTTC
11,NA,TRBJ1-1,TRBV29-1,NA,CSLTPVTEAFF,TGCAGCTTGACACCGGTCACTGAAGCTTTCTTT
13,NA,TRBJ2-7,TRBV2,NA,CASSESWADEQYF,TGTGCCAGCAGTGAGTCTTGGGCCGACGAGCAGTACTTC
16,NA,TRBJ2-2,TRBV21-1,NA,CASSIARGEWVGELFF,TGTGCCAGCAGCATTGCCAGGGGGGAATGGGTCGGGGAGCTGTTTTTT
15,TRBD1,TRBJ2-4,TRBV24-1,NA,CATHRQGVYGNIQYF,TGTGCCACCCACAGACAGGGCGTGTATGGAAACATTCAGTACTTC
19,TRBD1,TRBJ2-4,TRBV19,NA,CASSPSGVGGVTTKNIQYF,TGTGCCAGTAGTCCCAGTGGGGTAGGGGGCGTTACGACCAAAAACATTCAGTACTTC
17,NA,TRBJ1-2,TRBV27,NA,CASSFRRGINTNYGYTF,TGTGCCAGCAGTTTTCGTAGGGGGATAAATACTAACTATGGCTACACCTTC
15,TRBD1,TRBJ1-1,TRBV19,NA,CASSPGDRLNTEAFF,TGTGCCAGTAGTCCCGGGGACAGATTGAACACTGAAGCTTTCTTT
16,NA,TRBJ2-7,TRBV4-1,NA,CASSQVSQDNSYEQYF,TGCGCCAGCAGCCAAGTGTCACAGGACAATTCCTACGAGCAGTACTTC
12,NA,TRBJ1-1,TRBV6-6,NA,CASSYWQGSAFF,TGTGCCAGCAGTTACTGGCAGGGTAGTGCTTTCTTT
15,NA,TRBJ1-6,TRBV24-1,few,CATSDRGGGYSPLHF,TGTGCCACCAGTGACCGCGGGGGGGGGTATTCACCCCTCCACTTT
15,TRBD1,TRBJ1-6,TRBV6-5,NA,CASNKGTATNSPLHF,TGTGCCAGCAATAAAGGGACAGCTACTAATTCACCCCTCCACTTT
15,NA,TRBJ1-6,TRBV25-1,NA,CASSEYGRENSPLHF,TGTGCCAGCAGTGAATATGGCAGGGAAAATTCACCCCTCCACTTT
12,NA,TRBJ2-7,TRBV29-1,NA,CSVRQESYEQYF,TGCAGCGTGAGACAGGAATCCTACGAGCAGTACTTC
13,NA,TRBJ1-1,TRBV12-3/TRBV12-4,NA,CASSSDGRAEAFF,TGTGCCAGCAGTTCGGACGGGAGGGCTGAAGCTTTCTTT
14,TRBD1,TRBJ1-5,TRBV30,NA,CAWSVQGGNQPQHF,TGTGCCTGGAGTGTACAGGGGGGCAATCAGCCCCAGCATTTT
14,TRBD2,TRBJ2-1,TRBV10-3,NA,CATHPGGLVDEQFF,TGTGCCACACACCCGGGGGGTCTAGTAGATGAGCAGTTCTTC
14,NA,TRBJ1-4,TRBV30,once,CAWSRRRTNEKLFF,TGTGCCTGGAGTAGGAGACGGACTAATGAAAAACTGTTTTTT
14,NA,TRBJ2-1,TRBV4-1,NA,CASSQETSYNEQFF,TGCGCCAGCAGCCAAGAGACTAGTTACAATGAGCAGTTCTTC
14,TRBD1,TRBJ1-1,TRBV6-5,NA,CASSQGQGAAEAFF,TGTGCCAGCAGCCAGGGACAGGGGGCCGCTGAAGCTTTCTTT
14,NA,TRBJ1-5,TRBV5-5,NA,CASSLVLQDQPQHF,TGTGCCAGCAGCTTGGTCCTACAGGATCAGCCCCAGCATTTT
20,TRBD2,TRBJ2-4,TRBV27,NA,CASSSSIGTSGGLAKNIQYF,TGTGCCAGCAGTTCGTCGATCGGGACTAGCGGGGGACTAGCCAAAAACATTCAGTACTTC
17,TRBD1,TRBJ1-5,TRBV19,NA,CASSKGQGSNSNQPQHF,TGTGCCAGTAGTAAAGGACAGGGATCTAATAGCAATCAGCCCCAGCATTTT
16,TRBD1,TRBJ2-7,TRBV27,NA,CASNKGTGSTSYEQYF,TGTGCCAGCAATAAAGGGACAGGGTCGACCTCCTACGAGCAGTACTTC
14,NA,TRBJ1-5,TRBV6-6,NA,CASSTGPHNQPQHF,TGTGCCAGCAGCACAGGGCCCCACAATCAGCCCCAGCATTTT
15,NA,TRBJ1-4,TRBV27,NA,CASSPSVSANEKLFF,TGTGCCAGCAGTCCTTCCGTCTCGGCTAATGAAAAACTGTTTTTT
16,NA,TRBJ1-6,TRBV2,NA,CASSPDGGLYNSPLHF,TGTGCCAGCAGTCCGGACGGGGGGCTCTATAATTCACCCCTCCACTTT
14,TRBD2,TRBJ2-3,TRBV7-8,NA,CASSSSGGPDTQYF,TGTGCCAGCAGCTCAAGCGGGGGGCCAGATACGCAGTATTTT
12,TRBD1,TRBJ1-2,TRBV30,NA,CAGDRANYGYTF,TGTGCCGGCGACAGGGCTAACTATGGCTACACCTTC
14,TRBD1,TRBJ2-1,TRBV19,NA,CASSLQGAYNEQFF,TGTGCCAGTAGTTTACAGGGGGCTTACAATGAGCAGTTCTTC
15,NA,TRBJ1-1,TRBV4-2,NA,CASSQEFSRLTEAFF,TGTGCCAGCAGCCAAGAGTTCTCCAGGCTAACTGAAGCTTTCTTT
14,NA,TRBJ1-6,TRBV5-5,NA,CASSLTSIGSPLHF,TGTGCCAGCAGCTTGACCTCTATCGGGTCACCCCTCCACTTT
14,NA,TRBJ1-4,TRBV6-1,NA,CASSEAVTSEKLFF,TGTGCCAGCAGTGAAGCGGTAACGAGCGAAAAACTGTTTTTT
17,NA,TRBJ2-6,TRBV21-1,once,CASSTQGPHSGANVLTF,TGTGCCAGCAGCACACAGGGACCCCACTCTGGGGCCAACGTCCTGACTTTC
11,TRBD1,TRBJ1-4,TRBV2,NA,CASRGTGGVFF,TGTGCCAGCAGGGGGACAGGGGGCGTGTTTTTT